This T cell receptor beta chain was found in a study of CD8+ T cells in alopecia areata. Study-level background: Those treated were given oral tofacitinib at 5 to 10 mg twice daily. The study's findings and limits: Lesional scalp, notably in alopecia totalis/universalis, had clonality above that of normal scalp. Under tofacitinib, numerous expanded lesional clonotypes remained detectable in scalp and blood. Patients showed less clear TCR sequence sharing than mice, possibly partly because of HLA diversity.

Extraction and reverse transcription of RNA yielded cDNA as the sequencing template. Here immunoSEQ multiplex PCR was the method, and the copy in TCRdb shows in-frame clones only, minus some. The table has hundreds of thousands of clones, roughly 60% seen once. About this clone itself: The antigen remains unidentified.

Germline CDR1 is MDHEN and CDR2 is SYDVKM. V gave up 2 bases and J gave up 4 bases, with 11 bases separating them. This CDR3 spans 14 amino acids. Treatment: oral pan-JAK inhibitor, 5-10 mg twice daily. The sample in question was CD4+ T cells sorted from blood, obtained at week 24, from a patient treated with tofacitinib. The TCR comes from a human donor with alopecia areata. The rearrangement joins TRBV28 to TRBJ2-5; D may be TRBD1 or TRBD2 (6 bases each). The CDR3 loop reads CASSLGGGRETQYF. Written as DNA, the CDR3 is TGTGCCAGCAGTTTAGGAGGGGGGCGAGAGACCCAGTACTTC. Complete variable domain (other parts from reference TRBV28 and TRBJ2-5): DVKVTQSSRYLVKRTGEKVFLECVQDMDHENMFWYRQDPGLGLRLIYFSYDVKMKEKGDIPEGYSVSREKKERFSLILESASTNQTSMYLCASSLGGGRETQYFGPGTRLLVL.